This T cell receptor (beta chain) originates from a study of T cell responses to AZD1222 COVID-19 vaccine. Using immunoSEQ multiplex PCR, the repertoire was profiled, and TCRdb retains in-frame clones only, with some absent. The sample holds more than 95,000 clones, 82% seen once. The CDR3 extends over 14 amino acids. Germline V gene sequence: CDR1 GTSNPN, CDR2 SVGIG (reference sequence). With 5 bases removed from V and 1 base from J, the gap between germline ends came to 12 bases. J is TRBJ1-3 and V is TRBV30; possible D gene TRBD1, 5 bases. This sample comprised peripheral blood, obtained on day 0 of AZD1222 vaccination. This clonotype was obtained from an adult in good health. The DNA of the CDR3 is TGTGCCTGGGAGGACCAGGGATCTGGAAACACCATATATTTT. Protein product: CAWEDQGSGNTIYF.